A single sample gave rise to the 29 T cell receptor beta chains below, sequenced in a study of T cells in Graves' hyperthyroidism and ophthalmopathy. It was RNA transcripts that yielded the amplified TCR beta CDR3 regions. First-round RT-PCR with HTBI primers amplified the TCR CDR3 region. TCRdb re-called the multiplex PCR reads with MiXCR, one entry per CDR3 protein. The sample has roughly 500,000 distinct CDR3 sequences; approximately 23% are singletons. Material: blood. These receptors came from a woman in her 70s with Graves' ophthalmopathy.

Comments on this clonotype: With a much larger clone just one base away, this may be a read error. The chain is built from TRBV7-2 and TRBJ2-5; 8 bases agree with TRBD2. This CDR3 is built from 16 residues. Germline-derived CDR1 and CDR2 are SGHTA and FQGNSA. Losses at the gene ends were 5 bases for V and 5 bases for J; bases not matched to a gene: 13. The CDR3 DNA reads as TGTGCCAGCAGCCTCGCTTCGGGAGGGCCTCCGGAGACCCAGTACTTC. Translated: CASSLASGGPPETQYF.

V gene TRBV18 combines with J gene TRBJ1-1; D call uncertain. Trimming cost V 2 bases and J 4 bases, with 14 bases left between them. The germline V gene encodes CDR1 KGHSH and CDR2 LQKENI. This CDR3 is built from 15 residues. This CDR3 is CASSPEALSPTEAFF. The CDR3 nucleotides read TGTGCCAGCTCACCAGAGGCTCTCAGCCCCACTGAAGCTTTCTTT.

This sequence joins TRBV29-1 and TRBJ2-6, with D tentatively TRBD1 or TRBD2 (5 bases each). V was pared by 6 bases and J by 0 bases, with 18 bases between. Germline V gene data show CDR1 as SQVTM and CDR2 as ANQGSEA. This CDR3 spans 17 amino acids. The CDR3 spells CSVAGVGDPSGANVLTF. The CDR3 DNA follows: TGCAGCGTCGCCGGGGTGGGGGACCCCTCTGGGGCCAACGTCCTGACTTTC.

The V and J genes are TRBV19 and TRBJ2-7, with D maybe TRBD1 (5 bases). This CDR3 region has 14 residues. Germline CDR1 is LNHDA and CDR2 is SQIVND (reference sequence). V was shortened by 3 bases and J by 3 bases, with 12 bases between the two germline ends. In DNA form, the CDR3 reads TGTGCCAGTAGTATGGGCAGGGTAGGCTACGAGCAGTACTTC. Protein product: CASSMGRVGYEQYF.

This clonotype was seen only a few times. The V and J genes are TRBV5-5 and TRBJ2-7; no clear D gene. The CDR3 sequence is 12 residues long. The germline V and J ends were trimmed by 4 bases and 6 bases, with 11 bases remaining between them. The germline V gene has CDR1 SGHKS and CDR2 YYEKEE (reference sequence). The CDR3 sequence is CASSLYMSEQYF. CDR3 nucleotide sequence: TGTGCCAGCAGCCTTTACATGTCCGAGCAGTACTTC. Drawing the rest from reference TRBV5-5 and TRBJ2-7, the complete variable domain is DAGVTQSPTHLIKTRGQQVTLRCSPISGHKSVSWYQQVLGQGPQFIFQYYEKEERGRGNFPDRFSARQFPNYSSELNVNALLLGDSALYLCASSLYMSEQYFGPGTRLTVT.

This rearrangement joins TRBV7-2 to TRBJ2-3; D is possibly TRBD2 (5 bases). Germline loops: CDR1 SGHTA, CDR2 FQGNSA. This CDR3 contains 14 residues. V was cut by 2 bases and J by 9 bases, with 15 bases left in between. CDR3 in DNA: TGTGCCAGCAGCTTACCCGGGGTGGGCGGGACGCAGTATTTT. Amino acids: CASSLPGVGGTQYF.

V usage is TRBV15 and J usage is TRBJ1-2, with a tentative D call TRBD1 (6 bases). V shed 0 bases and J shed 4 bases, with 12 bases lying between them. There are 15 residues in the CDR3. The germline V gene encodes CDR1 LNHNV and CDR2 YYDKDF (reference sequence). CDR3 in DNA: TGTGCCACCAGCAGAGATCGCGGGGGCTCCTATGGCTACACCTTC. It is translated as CATSRDRGGSYGYTF.

This chain joins TRBV20-1 and TRBJ2-7; TRBD1 aligns across 12 bases. Losses at the gene ends were 2 bases for V and 4 bases for J; bases not matched to a gene: 12. Germline CDR1 and CDR2: DFQATT and SNEGSKA (reference sequence). The CDR3 length is 17 residues. The CDR3 loop is CSARSRPGQGAGYEQYF. The CDR3 nucleotides are TGCAGTGCTAGATCCCGCCCGGGACAGGGGGCGGGATACGAGCAGTACTTC.

Details on this clonotype: A much bigger clone sits one base away, suggesting this may be a read error. The chain recombines TRBV6-2 or TRBV6-3 with TRBJ2-1, with D unclear. TRBJ2-7 matches the DNA end more closely, so the J call is doubtful. Germline loops: CDR1 MNHEY, CDR2 SVGEGT. This CDR3 is built from 15 residues. This CDR3 is CASSLTARRGNEQYF. CDR3 sequence (DNA): TGTGCCAGCAGTTTAACTGCCCGGCGAGGCAATGAGCAGTACTTC.

V usage is TRBV27 and J usage is TRBJ2-3, with D perhaps TRBD1 (6 bases). The germline CDR1 and CDR2 sequences are MNHEY and SMNVEV (reference sequence). The V and J ends lost 0 bases and 11 bases respectively, with 15 bases between them. There are 14 residues in the CDR3. DNA of the CDR3: TGTGCCAGCAGTTTATCGACGAACAGGGTCAAGCAGTATTTT. This codes for CASSLSTNRVKQYF.

This clonotype was picked up a small number of times. The chain combines TRBV10-3 with TRBJ2-2; 9 nucleotides align to TRBD2. V lost 10 bases to trimming and J lost 6 bases; unmatched junction nucleotides: 9. Germline-derived CDR1 and CDR2 are ENHRY and SYGVKD. The CDR3 is made up of 14 amino acids. CDR3 amino acids: CATVAGVWAGELFF. DNA of the CDR3: TGTGCCACCGTAGCGGGAGTCTGGGCCGGGGAGCTGTTTTTT.

The chain couples TRBV20-1 to TRBJ2-1, with D possibly being TRBD1 (5 bases). V shed 3 bases and J shed 7 bases, with 16 bases lying between them. The CDR3 loop spans 14 amino acids. Germline lookup yields CDR1 DFQATT and CDR2 SNEGSKA (reference sequence). CDR3 amino acids: CSARKGNSKNEQFF. In DNA, the CDR3 is TGCAGTGCTAGGAAGGGGAATAGTAAAAATGAGCAGTTCTTC.

This clonotype was counted between two and nine times. This chain joins TRBV9 and TRBJ2-5; D perhaps matches TRBD1 (5 bases). Germline V CDR1 and CDR2: SGDLS, YYNGEE. V lost 0 bases and J 0 bases, leaving 6 bases between the germline ends. This CDR3 spans 14 amino acids. CDR3 sequence reads: CASSVEGHQETQYF. DNA of the CDR3: TGTGCCAGCAGCGTAGAGGGGCACCAAGAGACCCAGTACTTC.

The genes are TRBV25-1 and TRBJ2-7; tentative D call: TRBD1 (6 bases). In germline, CDR1 is MGHDK, CDR2 SYGVNS. V dropped 5 bases and J dropped 3 bases, with 20 bases sitting between them. This CDR3 comprises 16 residues. The CDR3: CASSRTSGTPNYEQYF. The CDR3 DNA reads TGTGCCAGCAGTCGCACCTCCGGGACACCCAACTACGAGCAGTACTTC.

There are a few counts of this clonotype. The chain couples TRBV19 to TRBJ2-2, with D perhaps assigned TRBD1 or TRBD2 (5 bases each). The CDR3 has 15 amino acids. Per germline, CDR1 LNHDA and CDR2 SQIVND (reference sequence). Trimming took 4 bases from V and 7 from J, leaving 16 bases between them. The CDR3 DNA is TGTGCCAGTAGTAGCACAGGTCACCGGGGCGGGGAGCTGTTTTTT. Translated, it gives CASSSTGHRGGELFF.

The chain has TRBV15 and TRBJ1-3, with no clear D. V was clipped by 5 bases and J by 4 bases, with 12 bases between them. The CDR3 has 14 residues. The germline V gene has CDR1 LNHNV and CDR2 YYDKDF (reference sequence). CDR3 protein: CATSFGDPGNTIYF. The CDR3 nucleotides read TGTGCCACCAGCTTCGGAGATCCCGGAAACACCATATATTTT.

The V call is TRBV20-1, the J call TRBJ1-5; tentative D call: TRBD1 (5 bases). The germline gives CDR1 DFQATT, CDR2 SNEGSKA (reference sequence). The CDR3 totals 15 residues. The germline V and J ends were trimmed by 3 bases and 0 bases, with 12 bases remaining between them. CDR3 sequence (DNA): TGCAGTGCTAGTGTATCAGGGTATAGCAATCAGCCCCAGCATTTT. Its protein product is CSASVSGYSNQPQHF.

There are a few counts of this clonotype. CDR3 region: CASSSLGQGYNEQFF. The CDR3 region has the DNA TGTGCCAGCTCATCCCTGGGACAGGGTTACAATGAGCAGTTCTTC. The chain is built from TRBV18 and TRBJ2-1; 9 bases fit TRBD1. The trim removed 5 bases at V and 4 bases at J, leaving 6 bases unmatched. The CDR3 has 15 amino acids. The germline V gene has CDR1 KGHSH and CDR2 LQKENI.

The V and J genes are TRBV5-1 and TRBJ2-5, with 10 bases aligning to TRBD2. After removal of 6 bases from V and 4 bases from J, the junction contained 12 bases not matched to a gene. Germline CDR1 SGHRS, CDR2 YFSETQ. This CDR3 has 16 amino acids. The CDR3 here is CASTFPSSGRGETQYF. CDR3 sequence (DNA): TGCGCCAGCACCTTCCCCTCTAGCGGGAGAGGAGAGACCCAGTACTTC.

This chain links TRBV19 with TRBJ2-6; D may be TRBD2 (5 bases). There are 17 residues in the CDR3. CDR1 is LNHDA and CDR2 is SQIVND in the germline V gene (reference sequence). V lost 3 bases and J 2 bases, leaving 14 bases between the germline ends. Here the CDR3 DNA reads TGTGCCAGTAGTATCGCGGTGGCGGGCACTGGGGCCAACGTCCTGACTTTC. The encoded protein is CASSIAVAGTGANVLTF.

This clonotype came up a few times. This chain joins TRBV11-2 and TRBJ2-1; D not resolved. This CDR3 is 15 amino acids long. Germline V gives CDR1 SGHAT, CDR2 FQNNGV. Trimming took 0 bases from V and 3 from J, leaving 9 bases between them. CDR3 amino acids: CASSLEGRNYNEQFF. As DNA, the CDR3 is TGTGCCAGCAGCTTAGAAGGAAGGAACTACAATGAGCAGTTCTTC. Supplemented by reference TRBV11-2 and TRBJ2-1, the full variable domain reads EAGVAQSPRYKIIEKRQSVAFWCNPISGHATLYWYQQILGQGPKLLIQFQNNGVVDDSQLPKDRFSAERLKGVDSTLKIQPAKLEDSAVYLCASSLEGRNYNEQFFGPGTRLTVL.

This clonotype was seen at least ten times. J is TRBJ2-2 and V is TRBV24-1; D uncertain. The ends were cut back, 0 bases at V and 1 base at J, with 14 bases in the middle. In germline, CDR1 is KGHDR, CDR2 SFDVKD. The CDR3 contains 18 residues. This CDR3 is CATSDLRSYAQNTGELFF. CDR3 DNA: TGTGCCACCAGTGATTTGCGGTCATATGCCCAGAACACCGGGGAGCTGTTTTTT.

The chain combines TRBV19 with TRBJ2-4; 9 positions agree with TRBD1. The CDR3 has 15 amino acids. CDR1 is LNHDA and CDR2 is SQIVND in the germline V gene (reference sequence). J lost 8 bases, V lost 5 bases, and 10 bases had no gene match. The CDR3 bases are TGTGCCAGTAGTGCCTCACAGGGGGCTGGATACATTCAGTACTTC. It specifies CASSASQGAGYIQYF.

This clonotype occurred a few times. V is TRBV6-1 and J is TRBJ2-2; 15 nucleotides line up with TRBD2. The CDR3 loop spans 17 amino acids. From germline, CDR1 is MNHNS and CDR2 SASEGT. V gave up 9 bases and J gave up 1 base; unmatched junction bases: 6. The CDR3 sequence is CASPGLAGGRNTGELFF. In DNA, the CDR3 is TGTGCCAGTCCGGGACTAGCGGGAGGCCGGAACACCGGGGAGCTGTTTTTT.

This clonotype was found a few times. This sequence joins TRBV5-1 and TRBJ2-5, with 8 positions matching TRBD2. The CDR3 consists of 16 residues. Germline-derived CDR1 and CDR2 are SGHRS and YFSETQ. J gave up 2 bases and V 0 bases, and 6 bases lay outside the gene matches. This chain's CDR3 is CASSLGSSGYQETQYF. CDR3 in DNA: TGCGCCAGCAGCTTGGGGTCTAGCGGGTATCAAGAGACCCAGTACTTC.

A few counts support this clonotype. The chain carries TRBV12-3 or TRBV12-4 and TRBJ1-5; 10 nucleotides match TRBD1. Trimming took 3 bases from V and 2 from J; bases not matched to a gene: 4. The CDR3 is 16 amino acids. The CDR3 region is CASSLGQGPGNQPQHF. The CDR3 DNA reads TGTGCCAGCAGTTTGGGACAGGGGCCTGGCAATCAGCCCCAGCATTTT.

The rearrangement joins TRBV5-1 to TRBJ2-3; D not certain. The CDR3 totals 14 residues. The V gene's germline CDR1 is SGHRS and CDR2 YFSETQ. V lost 5 bases, J lost 4 bases, and 14 bases lay in between. In DNA, the CDR3 is TGCGCCAGCAGTCGCGGCAGCCTGCCAGATACGCAGTATTTT. This encodes CASSRGSLPDTQYF.

For this clonotype: This may arise from a read error, as a much more abundant clone is one base away. This chain connects TRBV6-5 to TRBJ1-5; D not certain. CDR3 length: 13 amino acids. V was clipped by 3 bases and J by 6 bases, with 9 bases between them. The germline V gene has CDR1 MNHEY and CDR2 SVGAGI. The CDR3 region is CASSYGYAQPQHF. CDR3 coding DNA: TGTGCCAGCAGTTATGGGTATGCTCAGCCCCAGCATTTT.

This clonotype was counted ten times or more. The chain recombines TRBV2 with TRBJ2-1, with D hard to call. V lost 4 bases and J 11 bases, leaving 9 bases between the germline ends. This CDR3 is 11 amino acids long. Germline CDR1 reads SNHLY; CDR2 reads FYNNEI. As DNA, the CDR3 is TGTGCCAGCAGTGTTCTAGAAAAGCAGTTCTTC. Its translation: CASSVLEKQFF.